These 10 T cell receptor beta chains were sequenced from one sample in a study of T cell responses to AZD1222 COVID-19 vaccine. Clones were sequenced by immunoSEQ multiplex PCR, and TCRdb holds only the in-frame ones, with some missing. The data show about 67,000 clones, around four fifths seen once. The input for sequencing was peripheral blood, taken on day 0 of AZD1222 vaccination. The receptors here all came from an adult in good health.

This chain joins TRBV6-5 and TRBJ1-6, with D possibly matching TRBD1 (5 bases). Deletions cut 5 bases from V and 8 bases from J, with 13 bases between. The CDR3 has 14 residues. From germline, CDR1 is MNHEY and CDR2 SVGAGI. The CDR3 protein is CASSPLSGYSPLHF. The CDR3 nucleotides read TGTGCCAGCAGTCCCCTCTCAGGGTATTCACCCCTCCACTTT.

The chain has TRBV20-1 and TRBJ1-1; D gene ambiguous. The V end was cut by 3 bases, the J end by 3 bases, with 8 bases between. The germline V gene encodes CDR1 DFQATT and CDR2 SNEGSKA (reference sequence). This CDR3 has 12 amino acids. CDR3 amino acids: CSASSLHTEAFF. CDR3 DNA: TGCAGTGCTAGTTCCCTTCACACTGAAGCTTTCTTT.

This clone was observed a handful of times. The CDR3 sequence: CASRGTNEKLFF. CDR3 coding DNA: TGTGCCAGCAGAGGAACTAATGAAAAACTGTTTTTT. V is TRBV27 and J is TRBJ1-4, with unresolved D. Germline CDR1 MNHEY, CDR2 SMNVEV (reference sequence). V lost 6 bases and J 1 base, leaving 3 bases between the germline ends. The CDR3 totals 12 residues.

The rearrangement uses TRBV4-1 and TRBJ1-4; D is undetermined. V shed 2 bases and J shed 6 bases, with 16 bases lying between them. Germline V lookup: CDR1 MGHRA, CDR2 YSYEKL. The CDR3 is 16 amino acids. The CDR3: CASSQLDLFVHEKLFF. DNA for the CDR3: TGCGCCAGCAGCCAACTTGACCTTTTCGTCCATGAAAAACTGTTTTTT.

The chain couples TRBV7-2 to TRBJ1-1; perhaps TRBD1 as D (6 bases). The length of the CDR3 is 15 residues. V gave up 5 bases and J gave up 0 bases, with 13 bases separating them. Germline-derived CDR1 and CDR2 are SGHTA and FQGNSA. This chain's CDR3 is CASSTRTVMNTEAFF. The CDR3 DNA sequence: TGTGCCAGCAGCACACGGACAGTAATGAACACTGAAGCTTTCTTT.

This rearrangement joins TRBV4-2 to TRBJ1-2; D unclear. The CDR3 sequence is 16 residues long. Trimming removed 0 bases from V and 2 bases from J, with 13 bases in between. The germline V gene has CDR1 LGHNA and CDR2 YNFKEQ. The DNA of the CDR3 is TGTGCCAGCAGCCAAGATGGGCCCCCCCTAAACTATGGCTACACCTTC. Translating it yields CASSQDGPPLNYGYTF.

The chain has TRBV15 and TRBJ2-2; D is uncertain. The CDR3 covers 13 residues. V gave up 0 bases and J gave up 9 bases, with 8 bases separating them. CDR1 is LNHNV and CDR2 is YYDKDF in the germline V gene (reference sequence). The CDR3 here is CATSRDPKWELFF. The CDR3 DNA follows: TGTGCCACCAGCAGAGATCCTAAGTGGGAGCTGTTTTTT.

This clone came up a few times. The chain joins TRBV6-2 or TRBV6-3 to TRBJ2-7; no definite D call. The CDR3 loop spans 13 amino acids. Trimming cost V 2 bases and J 6 bases, with 11 bases left between them. Germline V gene lookup returns CDR1 MNHEY and CDR2 SVGEGT. CDR3 DNA sequence: TGTGCCAGCAGTTACCACGCGAAGGGCGAGCAGTACTTC. Its translation is CASSYHAKGEQYF.

The V and J genes are TRBV6-5 and TRBJ1-4; 8 positions match TRBD1. The germline V gene has CDR1 MNHEY and CDR2 SVGAGI. The CDR3 covers 14 residues. The trim removed 5 bases at V and 8 bases at J, leaving 7 bases unmatched. CDR3 protein: CASSTIQGGEKLFF. The DNA of the CDR3 is TGTGCCAGCAGTACAATACAGGGGGGCGAAAAACTGTTTTTT.

V is TRBV19 and J is TRBJ1-3; D possibly corresponds to TRBD1 (5 bases). Germline assignment: CDR1 LNHDA and CDR2 SQIVND (reference sequence). Trimming pared 8 bases from V and 0 bases from J, leaving 8 bases between. The CDR3 consists of 13 residues. CDR3 in amino acids: CASRQRSGNTIYF. CDR3 DNA sequence: TGTGCCAGTCGACAGCGCTCTGGAAACACCATATATTTT.